This T cell receptor (beta chain) derives from a study of metastatic and nonmetastatic thyroid tumors. No patient received treatment before thyroid surgery. This clone showed up many times. With a much larger clone just one base away, this may be a read error. The same CDR3 arises from other DNA sequences in this sample as well. TCRdb redid the clone calls on the PCR reads using MiXCR. The sample includes fewer than 35,000 clones, 18% seen only once; the top ten take roughly an eighth. The receptor comes from a male donor with papillary thyroid cancer or a benign thyroid nodule (not recorded which). Some clones in this sample may be carry-over from other donors' samples. The sample taken for sequencing was blood.

For the CDR3, the DNA is TGCGCCATCAGTGACAACTCTGGGGCCAACGTCCTGACTTTC. Encoded protein: CAISDNSGANVLTF. This sequence joins TRBV10-3 and TRBJ2-6, with D uncertain. The CDR3 is 14 residues long. The germline gives CDR1 ENHRY, CDR2 SYGVKD.